This T cell receptor beta chain is from a study of long-term antiretroviral therapy in people with HIV. Study-level information: Of all samples, the earliest predate the 2015 immediate-ART recommendation by about a decade.

Specimens carried 1-10 million cryopreserved PBMC before DNA extraction. The CDR3 totals 15 residues. The germline V gene encodes CDR1 MDHEN and CDR2 SYDVKM. Trimming removed 3 bases from V and 3 bases from J; junction bases left unmatched: 2. Study outcomes and limitations: Someone took the blood between about 2003 and 2018, maybe while older ART regimens were in use.

This clone was detected once. The antigen is not known. Sequencing used immunoSEQ v3.0 at survey level. TCRdb keeps only in-frame clones here, not all; method: immunoSEQ multiplex PCR. The sample carries approximately 33,000 clones, about 83% recorded once. This TCR came from a man aged 18-30 years with HIV. This chain connects TRBV28 to TRBJ2-2; 9 bases match TRBD1. Sequences were derived from unsorted PBMCs, sampled 0.4 years before starting antiretroviral therapy. For the CDR3, the DNA is TGTGCCAGCAGTTTCGGGGACAGGGACACCGGGGAGCTGTTTTTT. It yields the protein CASSFGDRDTGELFF.